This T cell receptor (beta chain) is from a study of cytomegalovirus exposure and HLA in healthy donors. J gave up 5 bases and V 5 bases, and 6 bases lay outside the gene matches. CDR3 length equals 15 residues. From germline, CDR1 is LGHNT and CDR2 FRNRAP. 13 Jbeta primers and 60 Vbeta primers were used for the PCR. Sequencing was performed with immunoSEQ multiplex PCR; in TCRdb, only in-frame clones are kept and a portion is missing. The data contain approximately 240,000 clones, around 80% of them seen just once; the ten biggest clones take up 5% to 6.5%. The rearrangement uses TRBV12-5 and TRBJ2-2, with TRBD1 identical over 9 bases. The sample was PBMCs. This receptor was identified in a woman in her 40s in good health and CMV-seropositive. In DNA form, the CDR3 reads TGTGCTAGTGGTGGGACAGGGTGGGGGACCGGGGAGCTGTTTTTT. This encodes CASGGTGWGTGELFF. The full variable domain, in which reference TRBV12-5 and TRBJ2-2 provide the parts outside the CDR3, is DARVTQTPRHKVTEMGQEVTMRCQPILGHNTVFWYRQTMMQGLELLAYFRNRAPLDDSGMPKDRFSAEMPDATLATLKIQPSEPRDSAVYFCASGGTGWGTGELFFGEGSRLTVL.